This is a list of T cell receptor beta chains from one sample in a study of T cells after posttransplantation cyclophosphamide. Libraries were prepared by immunoSEQ multiplex PCR; TCRdb keeps only in-frame clonotypes and omits some of them. The sample consists of 15,000 to 17,000 clones, 84% of them appearing once. The sequencing here drew on PBMCs, taken roughly 350 days after allogeneic stem cell transplant with calcineurin inhibitor and methotrexate. The source is a male patient aged 18-29 years who received an allogeneic stem cell transplant from a related donor, was CMV-positive, and had no GVHD. Some of these T cells may belong to the graft donor. Both conserved end residues are part of each CDR3. Fields, in order: J gene, clone size, D gene, V gene, CDR3 protein, CDR3 DNA. The D gene is left open where the match is weak. Size values are once, few and many counts, or a class for expanded clones, and some rows have none.

j_gene: TRBJ2-6; abundance: once; d_gene: .; v_gene: TRBV6-6; CDR3aa: CASTPEGSGANVLTF; CDR3nt: TGTGCCAGCACCCCCGAGGGCTCTGGGGCCAACGTCCTGACTTTC
j_gene: TRBJ2-7; abundance: .; d_gene: TRBD1; v_gene: TRBV5-6; CDR3aa: CASSLFRTGDYEQYF; CDR3nt: TGTGCCAGCAGCTTGTTCCGGACAGGGGATTACGAGCAGTACTTC
j_gene: TRBJ2-1; abundance: .; d_gene: .; v_gene: TRBV6-6; CDR3aa: CASSYDAFGGNEQFF; CDR3nt: TGTGCCAGCAGTTACGATGCATTTGGGGGGAATGAGCAGTTCTTC
j_gene: TRBJ2-1; abundance: .; d_gene: .; v_gene: TRBV2; CDR3aa: CASSEQYREQFF; CDR3nt: TGTGCCAGCAGTGAGCAGTACCGTGAGCAGTTCTTC
j_gene: TRBJ2-1; abundance: .; d_gene: TRBD2; v_gene: TRBV7-9; CDR3aa: CASSHQLAGGRNEQFF; CDR3nt: TGTGCCAGCAGCCACCAACTAGCGGGAGGTAGAAATGAGCAGTTCTTC
j_gene: TRBJ2-7; abundance: .; d_gene: .; v_gene: TRBV4-3; CDR3aa: CASSQGQGDSYEQYF; CDR3nt: TGCGCCAGCAGCCAGGGACAAGGGGACTCCTACGAGCAGTACTTC
j_gene: TRBJ2-7; abundance: .; d_gene: TRBD2; v_gene: TRBV11-3; CDR3aa: CASTDGLAGSEQYF; CDR3nt: TGTGCCAGTACAGACGGACTAGCGGGAAGCGAGCAGTACTTC
j_gene: TRBJ2-3; abundance: .; d_gene: .; v_gene: TRBV2; CDR3aa: CASKGAYSTDTQYF; CDR3nt: TGTGCCAGCAAAGGGGCATATAGCACAGATACGCAGTATTTT
j_gene: TRBJ2-1; abundance: .; d_gene: TRBD1; v_gene: TRBV5-1; CDR3aa: CASSLERTGGIMGVHSEQFF; CDR3nt: TGCGCCAGCAGCTTGGAGCGGACAGGGGGTATTATGGGAGTGCACAGTGAGCAGTTCTTC
j_gene: TRBJ1-2; abundance: .; d_gene: TRBD1; v_gene: TRBV5-4; CDR3aa: CASSLASAGGFYGYTF; CDR3nt: TGTGCCAGCAGCTTGGCCTCGGCAGGGGGCTTCTATGGCTACACCTTC
j_gene: TRBJ2-5; abundance: .; d_gene: TRBD2; v_gene: TRBV18; CDR3aa: CARRGGGRETQYF; CDR3nt: TGTGCCCGCCGCGGGGGGGGGCGAGAGACCCAGTACTTC
j_gene: TRBJ2-1; abundance: .; d_gene: TRBD2; v_gene: TRBV30; CDR3aa: CAWSRLAGLTVSEQFF; CDR3nt: TGTGCCTGGAGTCGGCTAGCGGGGCTGACAGTCAGTGAGCAGTTCTTC
j_gene: TRBJ2-1; abundance: .; d_gene: TRBD2; v_gene: TRBV27; CDR3aa: CASSHGLARPNEQFF; CDR3nt: TGTGCCAGCAGTCACGGACTAGCCCGGCCCAATGAGCAGTTCTTC
j_gene: TRBJ1-6; abundance: .; d_gene: TRBD1; v_gene: TRBV27; CDR3aa: CASSPDRIRSPLHF; CDR3nt: TGTGCCAGCAGCCCGGACAGGATTCGCTCACCCCTCCACTTT
j_gene: TRBJ2-7; abundance: .; d_gene: .; v_gene: TRBV28; CDR3aa: CASSLLDSIRAYEQYF; CDR3nt: TGTGCCAGCAGTTTACTCGACAGCATTAGAGCCTACGAGCAGTACTTC
j_gene: TRBJ1-2; abundance: .; d_gene: .; v_gene: TRBV4-1; CDR3aa: CASSQDQSGRVNYGYTF; CDR3nt: TGCGCCAGCAGCCAAGATCAGAGTGGGAGAGTCAACTATGGCTACACCTTC
j_gene: TRBJ2-1; abundance: .; d_gene: TRBD2; v_gene: TRBV28; CDR3aa: CASSLWAGGTYNEQFF; CDR3nt: TGTGCCAGCAGTTTATGGGCGGGAGGGACCTACAATGAGCAGTTCTTC
j_gene: TRBJ1-4; abundance: .; d_gene: TRBD1; v_gene: TRBV5-3; CDR3aa: CARSRRGLKNEKLFF; CDR3nt: TGTGCCAGAAGTCGCAGGGGGCTCAAGAATGAAAAACTGTTTTTT
j_gene: TRBJ1-2; abundance: .; d_gene: .; v_gene: TRBV27; CDR3aa: CASSSGREYYGYTF; CDR3nt: TGTGCCAGCAGTTCAGGCAGGGAATACTATGGCTACACCTTC
j_gene: TRBJ2-1; abundance: .; d_gene: TRBD2; v_gene: TRBV4-1; CDR3aa: CASRPLAGAHSEQLF; CDR3nt: TGCGCCAGCAGACCTCTAGCGGGAGCCCACAGTGAGCAGCTCTTC
j_gene: TRBJ1-2; abundance: medium-sized; d_gene: .; v_gene: TRBV11-2; CDR3aa: CASSLDRQGSNGYTF; CDR3nt: TGTGCCAGCAGCTTAGATCGGCAGGGGAGTAATGGCTACACCTTC
j_gene: TRBJ1-1; abundance: .; d_gene: TRBD1; v_gene: TRBV11-2; CDR3aa: CASSGDRGNTEAFF; CDR3nt: TGTGCCAGCAGCGGGGACAGGGGTAACACTGAAGCTTTCTTT
j_gene: TRBJ2-2; abundance: .; d_gene: TRBD2; v_gene: TRBV7-9; CDR3aa: CASSFGGGDTGELFF; CDR3nt: TGTGCCAGCAGCTTCGGGGGAGGGGACACCGGGGAGCTGTTTTTT